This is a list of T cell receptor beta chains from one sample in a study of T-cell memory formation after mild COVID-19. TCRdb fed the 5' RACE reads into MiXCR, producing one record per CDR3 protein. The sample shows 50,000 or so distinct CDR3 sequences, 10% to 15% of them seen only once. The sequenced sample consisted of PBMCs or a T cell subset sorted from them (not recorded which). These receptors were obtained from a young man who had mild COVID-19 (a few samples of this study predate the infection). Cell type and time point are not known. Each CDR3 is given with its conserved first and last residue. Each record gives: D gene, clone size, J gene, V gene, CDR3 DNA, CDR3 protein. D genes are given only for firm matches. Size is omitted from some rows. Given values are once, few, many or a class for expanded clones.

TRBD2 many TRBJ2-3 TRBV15 TGTGCCACCAGCAGTCCAAGCGGGGGGGCCGGTTCCACCAGCACAGATACGCAGTATTTT CATSSPSGGAGSTSTDTQYF
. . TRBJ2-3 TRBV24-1 TGTGCCACCAGTGATCATGGGGGGGGCACCACAGATACGCAGTATTTT CATSDHGGGTTDTQYF
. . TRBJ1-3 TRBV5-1 TGCGCCAGCAGCCCACAACCGCAGGGTAGAGCTGGAAACACCATATATTTT CASSPQPQGRAGNTIYF
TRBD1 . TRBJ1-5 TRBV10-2 TGCGCCGGAGGGACAGGGAATCAGCCCCAGCATTTT CAGGTGNQPQHF
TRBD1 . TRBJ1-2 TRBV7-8 TGTGCCAGCAGCTCTACAGGGGGCGCGTATGGCTACACCTTC CASSSTGGAYGYTF
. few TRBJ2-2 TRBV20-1 TGCAGTGCTAGTGCTGTTTCGGGCGGGGAGCTGTTTTTT CSASAVSGGELFF
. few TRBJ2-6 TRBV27 TGTGCCAGCAGTCCCATGGTGGGTGTCGCTGGGGCCAACGTCCTGACTTTC CASSPMVGVAGANVLTF
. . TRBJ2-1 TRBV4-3 TGCGCCGGCAGCCAACTCGGGGCAGCCAATGAGCAGTTCTTC CAGSQLGAANEQFF
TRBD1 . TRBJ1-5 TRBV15 TGTGCCACCAGCAGAAGTAGGGGGACAGATCAGCCCCAGCATTTT CATSRSRGTDQPQHF
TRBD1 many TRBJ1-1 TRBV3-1 TGTGCCAGCAGCCAGGCTAGGACAGGCGCTTTCTTT CASSQARTGAFF
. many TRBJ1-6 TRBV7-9 TGTGCCAGCAGCTTAGTGGAGACGGGGTCGGATTCACCCCTCCACTTT CASSLVETGSDSPLHF
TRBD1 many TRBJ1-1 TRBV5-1 TGCGCCAGCAGCTTGGTAGGGACAGGGGTGCGAAAGGGGAACACTGAAGCTTTCTTT CASSLVGTGVRKGNTEAFF
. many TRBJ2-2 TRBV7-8 TGTGCCAGCAGCTTAGCAGGGGACACCGGGGAGCTGTTTTTT CASSLAGDTGELFF
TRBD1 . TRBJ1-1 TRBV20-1 TGCAGTGCTAGACCCAGGGGGCGAACTGAAGCTTTCTTT CSARPRGRTEAFF
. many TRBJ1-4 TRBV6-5 TGTGCCAGCAGACTCACGAGGTCTAAAGAAAAACTGTTTTTT CASRLTRSKEKLFF
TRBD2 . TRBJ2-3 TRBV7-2 TGTGCCAGCAGCTTACGTAGCGGGGGCACAGATACGCAGTATTTT CASSLRSGGTDTQYF
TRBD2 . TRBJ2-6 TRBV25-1 TGTGCCAGCAGTGAATCGGGGGGTTCCTCTGGGGCCAACGTCCTGACTTTC CASSESGGSSGANVLTF
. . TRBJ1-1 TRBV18 TGTGCCAGCTCACGCCCGGCGCTCACTGAAGCTTTCTTT CASSRPALTEAFF
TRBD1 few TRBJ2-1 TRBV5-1 TGCGCCAGCAGCTTGTGGGACAGGGGTAATTTGAATGAGCAGTTCTTC CASSLWDRGNLNEQFF
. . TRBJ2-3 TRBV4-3 TGCGCCAGCAGCCAAGATGGTCGCGGGGGCGCGGGAGATACGCAGTATTTT CASSQDGRGGAGDTQYF
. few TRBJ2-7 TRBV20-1 TGCAGTGCTAGAGGGGGCTACGAGCAGTACTTC CSARGGYEQYF
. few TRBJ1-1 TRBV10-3 TGTGCCATCAGCGAGGGTTCTCTGTCCCCAGCTTTCTTT CAISEGSLSPAFF
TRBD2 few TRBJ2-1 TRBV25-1 TGTGCCAGCAGTGAATTGGTAGCGGGGGGTACAACTGAGCAGTTCTTC CASSELVAGGTTEQFF
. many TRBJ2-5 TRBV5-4 TGTGCCAGCAGCTTGGCTGGGTTAGAGACCCAGTACTTC CASSLAGLETQYF
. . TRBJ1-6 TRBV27 TGTGCCAGCAGTTTTAGGGCAGTATATAATTCACCCCTCCACTTT CASSFRAVYNSPLHF
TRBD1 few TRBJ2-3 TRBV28 TGTGCCAGCAGCGCGACAGGGGATTTAGTTACGCAGTATTTT CASSATGDLVTQYF
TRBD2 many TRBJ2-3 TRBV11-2 TGTGCCAGCAGCCCCGTGCAAGCGGGGGGGAGCACAGATACGCAGTATTTT CASSPVQAGGSTDTQYF
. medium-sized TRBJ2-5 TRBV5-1 TGCGCCAGCAGCCACACACTGGACACGATTGTCTTC CASSHTLDTIVF
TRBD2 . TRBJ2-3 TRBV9 TGTGCCAGCAGCGTAGAGGGACTAGCGGGAGCAGCCACGCAGTATTTT CASSVEGLAGAATQYF
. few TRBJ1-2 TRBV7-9 TGTGCCAGCAGCTTAGGGGCGGGGTTATATGGCTACACCTTC CASSLGAGLYGYTF
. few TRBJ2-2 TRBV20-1 TGCAGTGCTAGAGCGGGGGCGAACACCGGGGAGCTGTTTTTT CSARAGANTGELFF
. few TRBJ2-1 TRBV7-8 TGTGCCAGCAGCTTTCCAGGTTACAATGAGCAGTTCTTC CASSFPGYNEQFF
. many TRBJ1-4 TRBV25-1 TGTGCCAGCAGTGAATCCCCGGCAGGGATCGGAGAAAAACTGTTTTTT CASSESPAGIGEKLFF
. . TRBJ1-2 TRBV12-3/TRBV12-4 TGTGCCAGCAGATTTCAGGGATTCCCCGGCTACACCTTC CASRFQGFPGYTF
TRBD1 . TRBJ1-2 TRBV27 TGTGCCAGCAGTCCGGACCTCCTGACAGGGAGAGACTATGGCTACACCTTC CASSPDLLTGRDYGYTF
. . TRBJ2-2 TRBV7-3 TGTGCCAGCAGCTTAACATCGAACACCGGGGAGCTGTTTTTT CASSLTSNTGELFF
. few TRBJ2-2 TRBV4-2 TGTGCCAGCAGCCAAGAGCTAGCAGCCGGGGAGCTGTTTTTT CASSQELAAGELFF
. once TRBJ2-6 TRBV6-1 TGTGCCAGCACCTGGGGGGGCTTTGGGGCCAACGTCCTGACTTTC CASTWGGFGANVLTF
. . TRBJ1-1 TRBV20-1 TGCAGTGCTAGATTCGGGTCAGGGCCCACTGAAGCTTTCTTT CSARFGSGPTEAFF
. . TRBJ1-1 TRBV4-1 TGCGCCAGCAGCCAAGAAACCTCGCCAGGGAGGGGTGGCACTGAAGCTTTCTTT CASSQETSPGRGGTEAFF
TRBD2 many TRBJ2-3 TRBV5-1 TGCGCCAGCAGCTTGGTCAGCGGGGCCACCACAGATACGCAGTATTTT CASSLVSGATTDTQYF
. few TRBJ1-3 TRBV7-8 TGTGCCAGCAGCCCGTCGAGGGCCGGAAACACCATATATTTT CASSPSRAGNTIYF
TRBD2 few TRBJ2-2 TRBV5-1 TGCGCCAGCAGCTGGACTAGCGGGGCCAACACCGGGGAGCTGTTTTTT CASSWTSGANTGELFF
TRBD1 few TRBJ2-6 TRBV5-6 TGTGCCAGCAGCTTCGGAGGGGGGACAGGGGAGTCTGGGGCCAACGTCCTGACTTTC CASSFGGGTGESGANVLTF
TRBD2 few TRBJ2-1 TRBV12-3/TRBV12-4 TGTGCCAGTCGGGTCACCCTGGGGCTAGCGGGGGGAGGCGGGAACAATGAGCAGTTCTTC CASRVTLGLAGGGGNNEQFF
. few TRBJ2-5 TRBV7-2 TGTGCCAGCAGCCCGCACCAAGAGACCCAGTACTTC CASSPHQETQYF
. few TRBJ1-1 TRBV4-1 TGCGCCAGCAGCCGGGGGGGGCCTGAAGCTTTCTTT CASSRGGPEAFF
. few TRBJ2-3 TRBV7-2 TGTGCCAGCACTGAGGTCGGGGCCCGCACAGATACGCAGTATTTT CASTEVGARTDTQYF
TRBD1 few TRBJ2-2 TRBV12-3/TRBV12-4 TGTGCCAGCAGTAGGACAGGGCGGTGGACCGGGGAGCTGTTTTTT CASSRTGRWTGELFF
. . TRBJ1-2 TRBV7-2 TGTGCCAGCAGCCCTGGACAGCTCCATGGCTACACCTTC CASSPGQLHGYTF
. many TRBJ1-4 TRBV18 TGTGCCAGCTCACCCTTTACGGAAAAACTGTTTTTT CASSPFTEKLFF
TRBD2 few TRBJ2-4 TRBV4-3 TGCGCCAGCAGCCAAGATCACCCTAGCGGGGGGGGAACCATTCAGTACTTC CASSQDHPSGGGTIQYF
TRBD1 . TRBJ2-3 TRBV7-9 TGTGCCAGCAGACCAAGGCGAGGACAGGGGGCAGGAGATACGCAGTATTTT CASRPRRGQGAGDTQYF